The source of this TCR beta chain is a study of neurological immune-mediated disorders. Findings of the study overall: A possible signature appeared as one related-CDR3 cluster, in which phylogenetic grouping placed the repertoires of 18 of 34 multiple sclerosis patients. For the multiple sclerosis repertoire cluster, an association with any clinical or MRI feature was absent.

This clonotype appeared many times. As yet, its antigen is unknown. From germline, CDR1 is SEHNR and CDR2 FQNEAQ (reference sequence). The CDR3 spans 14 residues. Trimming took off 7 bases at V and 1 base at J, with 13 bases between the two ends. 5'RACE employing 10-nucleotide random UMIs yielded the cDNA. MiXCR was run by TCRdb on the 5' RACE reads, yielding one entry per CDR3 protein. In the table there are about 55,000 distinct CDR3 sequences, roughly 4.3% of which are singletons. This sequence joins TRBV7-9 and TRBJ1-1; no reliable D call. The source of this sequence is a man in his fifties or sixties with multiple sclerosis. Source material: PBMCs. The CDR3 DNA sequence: TGTGCCAGCACACAGACGGGAGCGAACACTGAAGCTTTCTTT. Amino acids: CASTQTGANTEAFF.